What follows is one T cell receptor beta chain and its context. The germline V gene encodes CDR1 ENHRY and CDR2 SYGVKD. Trimming left V 2 bases short and J 5 bases short, with 12 bases between. The CDR3 is 14 residues long. The sample belongs to a study of T-cell reconstitution after alpha-beta-depleted transplantation in children. Unique molecular identifiers were incorporated when the TCRbeta library was constructed. One entry per CDR3 protein, called by TCRdb with MiXCR from the PCR reads. Found here are a few hundred thousand distinct CDR3 sequences, about a quarter of them singletons; the top ten hold 36%.

V gene TRBV10-3 combines with J gene TRBJ2-5; D is ambiguous. The sequenced sample was PBMCs, obtained before TCRalphabeta/CD19-depleted stem cell transplant. This TCR came from a boy in the first two years of life with Wiskott-Aldrich syndrome, due to receive a stem cell transplant. CDR3 sequence reads: CAISETPGRETQYF. DNA of the CDR3: TGTGCCATCAGTGAGACCCCGGGTCGGGAGACCCAGTACTTC.